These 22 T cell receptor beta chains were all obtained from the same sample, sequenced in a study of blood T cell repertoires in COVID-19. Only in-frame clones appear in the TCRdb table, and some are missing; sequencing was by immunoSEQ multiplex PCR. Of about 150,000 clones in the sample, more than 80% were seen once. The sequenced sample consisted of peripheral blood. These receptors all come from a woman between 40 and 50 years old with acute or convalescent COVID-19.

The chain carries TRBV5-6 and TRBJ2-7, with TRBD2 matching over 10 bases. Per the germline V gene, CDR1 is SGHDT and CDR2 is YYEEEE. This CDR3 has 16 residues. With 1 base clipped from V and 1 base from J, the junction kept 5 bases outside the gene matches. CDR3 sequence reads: CASSLLGTSESYEQYF. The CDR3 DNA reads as TGTGCCAGCAGCTTGCTAGGGACTAGCGAATCCTACGAGCAGTACTTC.

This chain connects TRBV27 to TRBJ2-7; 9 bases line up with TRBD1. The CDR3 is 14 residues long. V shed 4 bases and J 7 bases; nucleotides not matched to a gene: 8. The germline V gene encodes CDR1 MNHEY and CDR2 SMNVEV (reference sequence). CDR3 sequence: CASSSGTGFREQYF. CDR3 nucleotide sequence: TGTGCCAGCAGTTCCGGGACAGGGTTTCGGGAGCAGTACTTC.

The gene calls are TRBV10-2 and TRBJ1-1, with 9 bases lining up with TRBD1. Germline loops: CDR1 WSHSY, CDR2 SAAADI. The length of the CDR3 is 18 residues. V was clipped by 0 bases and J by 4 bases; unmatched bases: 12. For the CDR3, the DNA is TGCGCCAGCAGTGAGTCAAAATGGGACAGGGAATACTCCACTGAAGCTTTCTTT. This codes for CASSESKWDREYSTEAFF.

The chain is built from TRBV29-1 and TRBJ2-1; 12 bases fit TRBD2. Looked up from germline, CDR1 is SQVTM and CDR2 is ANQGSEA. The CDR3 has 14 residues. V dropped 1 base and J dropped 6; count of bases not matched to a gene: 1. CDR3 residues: CSVEALAGGNEQFF. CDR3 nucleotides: TGCAGCGTTGAAGCACTAGCGGGGGGCAATGAGCAGTTCTTC.

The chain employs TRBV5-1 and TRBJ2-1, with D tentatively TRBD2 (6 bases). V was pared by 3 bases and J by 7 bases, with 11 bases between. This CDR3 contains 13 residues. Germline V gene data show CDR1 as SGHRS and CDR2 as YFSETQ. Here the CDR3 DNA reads TGCGCCAGCAGCTGGAGGGGAGGTAATGAGCAGTTCTTC. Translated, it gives CASSWRGGNEQFF.

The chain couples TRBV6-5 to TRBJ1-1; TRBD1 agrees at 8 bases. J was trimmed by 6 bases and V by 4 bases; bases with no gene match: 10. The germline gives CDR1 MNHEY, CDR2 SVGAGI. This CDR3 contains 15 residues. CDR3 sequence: CASSSLTGEGAEAFF. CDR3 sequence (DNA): TGTGCCAGCAGTTCCTTGACAGGGGAAGGGGCTGAAGCTTTCTTT.

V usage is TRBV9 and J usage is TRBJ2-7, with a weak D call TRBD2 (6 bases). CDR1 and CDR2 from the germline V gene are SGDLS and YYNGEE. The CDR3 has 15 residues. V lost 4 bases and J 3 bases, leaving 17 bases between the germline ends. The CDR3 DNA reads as TGTGCCAGCAGCCCCTCCGGGGTGGAGGGCTACGAGCAGTACTTC. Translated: CASSPSGVEGYEQYF.

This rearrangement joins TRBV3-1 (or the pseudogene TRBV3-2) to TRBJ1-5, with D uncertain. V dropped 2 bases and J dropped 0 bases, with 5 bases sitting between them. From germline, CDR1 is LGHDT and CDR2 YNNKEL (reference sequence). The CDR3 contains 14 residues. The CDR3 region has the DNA TGTGCCAGCAGCCAATGGCTTAGCAATCAGCCCCAGCATTTT. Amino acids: CASSQWLSNQPQHF.

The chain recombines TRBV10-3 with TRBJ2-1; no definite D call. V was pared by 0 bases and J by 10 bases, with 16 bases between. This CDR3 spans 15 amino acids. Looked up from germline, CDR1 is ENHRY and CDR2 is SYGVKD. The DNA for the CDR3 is TGTGCCATCAGTGAGTCAAGAGACGGAAGGCGGGAGCAGTTCTTC. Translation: CAISESRDGRREQFF.

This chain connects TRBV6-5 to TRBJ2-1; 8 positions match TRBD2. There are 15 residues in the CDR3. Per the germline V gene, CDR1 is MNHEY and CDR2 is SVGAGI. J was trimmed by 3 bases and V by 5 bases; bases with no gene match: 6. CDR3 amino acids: CASSPTSGGYNEQFF. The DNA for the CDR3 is TGTGCCAGCAGTCCTACTAGCGGAGGCTACAATGAGCAGTTCTTC.

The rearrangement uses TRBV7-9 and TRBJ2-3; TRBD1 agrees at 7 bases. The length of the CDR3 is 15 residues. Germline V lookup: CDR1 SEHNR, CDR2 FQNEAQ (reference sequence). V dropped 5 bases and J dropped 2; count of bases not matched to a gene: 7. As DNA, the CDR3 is TGTGCCAGCAGCGTAGGGACAGACTACACAGATACGCAGTATTTT. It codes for CASSVGTDYTDTQYF. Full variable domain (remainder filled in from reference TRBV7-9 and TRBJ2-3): DTGVSQNPRHKITKRGQNVTFRCDPISEHNRLYWYRQTLGQGPEFLTYFQNEAQLEKSRLLSDRFSAERPKGSFSTLEIQRTEQGDSAMYLCASSVGTDYTDTQYFGPGTRLTVL.

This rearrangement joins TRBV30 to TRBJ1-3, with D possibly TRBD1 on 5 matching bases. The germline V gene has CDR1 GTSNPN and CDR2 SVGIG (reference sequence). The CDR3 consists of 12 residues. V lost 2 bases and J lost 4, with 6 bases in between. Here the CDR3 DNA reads TGTGCCTGGAGTACAGGAGGAAACACCATATATTTT. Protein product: CAWSTGGNTIYF.

In DNA form, the CDR3 reads TGCGCCAGCAGCTCCTTAGCGGGGGCTAACAATGAGCAGTTCTTC. Protein sequence: CASSSLAGANNEQFF. The chain carries TRBV5-1 and TRBJ2-1; 9 bases line up with TRBD2. This CDR3 spans 15 amino acids. Germline loops: CDR1 SGHRS, CDR2 YFSETQ. J lost 5 bases, V lost 3 bases, and 6 bases had no gene match.

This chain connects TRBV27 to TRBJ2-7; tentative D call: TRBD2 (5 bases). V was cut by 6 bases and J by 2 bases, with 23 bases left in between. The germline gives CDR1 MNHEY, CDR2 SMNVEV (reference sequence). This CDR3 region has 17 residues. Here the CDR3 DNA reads TGTGCCAGCAGCGTTAACCCCCCCCGGGGTCGGACCTACGAGCAGTACTTC. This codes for CASSVNPPRGRTYEQYF.

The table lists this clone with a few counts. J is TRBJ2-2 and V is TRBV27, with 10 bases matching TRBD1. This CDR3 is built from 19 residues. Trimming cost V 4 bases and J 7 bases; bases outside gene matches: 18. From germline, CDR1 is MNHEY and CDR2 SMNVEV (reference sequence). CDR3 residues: CASSSIMPWGQGWSGELFF. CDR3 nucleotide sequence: TGTGCCAGCAGTTCTATTATGCCTTGGGGACAGGGGTGGAGCGGGGAGCTGTTTTTT.

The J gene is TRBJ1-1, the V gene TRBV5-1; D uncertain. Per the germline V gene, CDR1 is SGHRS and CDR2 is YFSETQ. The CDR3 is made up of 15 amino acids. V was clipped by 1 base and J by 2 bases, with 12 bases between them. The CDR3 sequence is CASSLLPEGNTEAFF. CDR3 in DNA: TGCGCCAGCAGCTTGCTGCCGGAGGGAAACACTGAAGCTTTCTTT.

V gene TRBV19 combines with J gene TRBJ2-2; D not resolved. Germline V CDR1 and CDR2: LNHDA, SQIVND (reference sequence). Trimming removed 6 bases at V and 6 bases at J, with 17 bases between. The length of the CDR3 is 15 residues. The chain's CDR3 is CASSQRQLSAGELFF. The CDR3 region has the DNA TGTGCCAGTAGCCAGAGGCAGCTATCCGCCGGGGAGCTGTTTTTT.

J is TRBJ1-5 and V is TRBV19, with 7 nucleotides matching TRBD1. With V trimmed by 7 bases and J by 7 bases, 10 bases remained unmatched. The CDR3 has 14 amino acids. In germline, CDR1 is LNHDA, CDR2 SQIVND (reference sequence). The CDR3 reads CASKFLGGSQPQHF. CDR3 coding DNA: TGTGCCAGTAAGTTTTTAGGGGGCTCACAGCCCCAGCATTTT.

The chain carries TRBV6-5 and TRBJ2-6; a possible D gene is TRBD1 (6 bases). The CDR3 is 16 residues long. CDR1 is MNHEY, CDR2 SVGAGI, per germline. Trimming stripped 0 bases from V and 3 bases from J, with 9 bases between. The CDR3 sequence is CASSYSPDSGANVLTF. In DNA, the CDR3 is TGTGCCAGCAGTTACTCGCCGGACAGTGGGGCCAACGTCCTGACTTTC.

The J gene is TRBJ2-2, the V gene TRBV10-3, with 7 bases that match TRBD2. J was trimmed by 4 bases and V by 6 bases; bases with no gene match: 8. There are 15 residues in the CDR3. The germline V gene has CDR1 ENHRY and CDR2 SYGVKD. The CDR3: CAIRGLVGGTGELFF. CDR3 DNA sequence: TGTGCCATCAGAGGACTAGTCGGGGGCACCGGGGAGCTGTTTTTT.

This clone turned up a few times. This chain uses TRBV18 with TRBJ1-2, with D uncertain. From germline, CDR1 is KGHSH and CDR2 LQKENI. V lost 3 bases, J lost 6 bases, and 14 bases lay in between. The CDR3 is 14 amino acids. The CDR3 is CASSPKEGYNGYTF. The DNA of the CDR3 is TGTGCCAGCTCACCGAAGGAGGGATACAATGGCTACACCTTC.

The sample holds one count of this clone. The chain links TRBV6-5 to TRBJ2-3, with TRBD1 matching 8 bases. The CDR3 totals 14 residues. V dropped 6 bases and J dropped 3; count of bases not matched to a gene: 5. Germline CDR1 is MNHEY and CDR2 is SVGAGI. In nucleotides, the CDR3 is TGTGCCAGCAGCCTCGACAGGGGTACAGATACGCAGTATTTT. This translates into CASSLDRGTDTQYF.